This TCR beta chain came from a study of blood T cell repertoires in COVID-19. At the level of the study: In each case, the material was cDNA or gDNA derived from T cells, B-cell-depleted T cells, or PBMCs.

How the authors handled the data: Reference gene primer amplification gave nucleated cell count estimates. The table came from immunoSEQ multiplex PCR; TCRdb's copy has only in-frame clones and leaves some out. Clone size and the V and J calls come from that table; the DNA yielded D and trimming. Of 150,000 to 200,000 clones listed, 80% to 95% were seen once; the top ten hold around 0.5%. V dropped 4 bases and J dropped 3; count of bases not matched to a gene: 5. The germline CDR1 and CDR2 sequences are MNHNY and SVGAGI (reference sequence). The CDR3 contains 15 residues. V is TRBV6-6 and J is TRBJ2-2, with 7 bases identical to TRBD2. This TCR came from a man aged 50 or older with acute or convalescent COVID-19. Sequencing used peripheral blood. The CDR3 sequence is CASSSGTTYTGELFF. The CDR3 bases are TGTGCCAGCAGTTCCGGGACTACCTACACCGGGGAGCTGTTTTTT.